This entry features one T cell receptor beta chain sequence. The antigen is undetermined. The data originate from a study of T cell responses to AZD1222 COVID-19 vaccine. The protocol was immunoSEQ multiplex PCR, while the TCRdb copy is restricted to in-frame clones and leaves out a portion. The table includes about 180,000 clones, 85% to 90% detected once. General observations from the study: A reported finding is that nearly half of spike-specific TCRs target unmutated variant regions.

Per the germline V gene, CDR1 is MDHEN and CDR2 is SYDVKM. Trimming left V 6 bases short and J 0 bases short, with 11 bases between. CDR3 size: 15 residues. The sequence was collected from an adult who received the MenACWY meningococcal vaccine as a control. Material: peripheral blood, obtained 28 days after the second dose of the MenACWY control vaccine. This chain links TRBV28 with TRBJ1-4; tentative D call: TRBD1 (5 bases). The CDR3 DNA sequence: TGTGCCAGCAGCCAGGGAGGGGCAACTAATGAAAAACTGTTTTTT. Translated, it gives CASSQGGATNEKLFF. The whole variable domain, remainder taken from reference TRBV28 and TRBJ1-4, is DVKVTQSSRYLVKRTGEKVFLECVQDMDHENMFWYRQDPGLGLRLIYFSYDVKMKEKGDIPEGYSVSREKKERFSLILESASTNQTSMYLCASSQGGATNEKLFFGSGTQLSVL.